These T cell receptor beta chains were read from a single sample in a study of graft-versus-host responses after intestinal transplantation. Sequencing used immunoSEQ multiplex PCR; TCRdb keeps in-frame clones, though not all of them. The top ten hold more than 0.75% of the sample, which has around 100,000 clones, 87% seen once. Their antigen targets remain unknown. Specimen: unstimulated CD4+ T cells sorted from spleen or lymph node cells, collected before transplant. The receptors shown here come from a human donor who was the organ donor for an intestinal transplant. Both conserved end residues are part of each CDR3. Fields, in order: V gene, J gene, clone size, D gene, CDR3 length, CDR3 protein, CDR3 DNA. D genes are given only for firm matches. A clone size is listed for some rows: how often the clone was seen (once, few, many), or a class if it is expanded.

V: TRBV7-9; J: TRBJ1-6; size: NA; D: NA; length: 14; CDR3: CASSVGHDNSPLHF; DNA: TGTGCCAGCAGCGTCGGACACGATAATTCACCCCTCCACTTT
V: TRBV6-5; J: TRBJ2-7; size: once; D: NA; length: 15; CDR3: CASSSFKEENRKQYF; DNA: TGTGCCAGCAGTTCCTTTAAGGAGGAAAATCGTAAGCAGTACTTC
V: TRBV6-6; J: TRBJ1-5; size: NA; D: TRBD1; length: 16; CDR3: CASSYLTGGGNQPQHF; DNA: TGTGCCAGCAGTTACCTGACAGGGGGCGGCAATCAGCCCCAGCATTTT
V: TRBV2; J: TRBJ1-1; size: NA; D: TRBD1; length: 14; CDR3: CASRRTGLNTEAFF; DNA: TGTGCCAGCAGAAGGACAGGGTTGAACACTGAAGCTTTCTTT
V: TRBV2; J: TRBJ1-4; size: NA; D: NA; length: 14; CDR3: CASSERRRNEKLFF; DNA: TGTGCCAGCAGTGAGCGGCGGAGAAATGAAAAACTGTTTTTT
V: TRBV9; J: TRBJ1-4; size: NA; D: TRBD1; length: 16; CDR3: CASSAEQGAPNEKLFF; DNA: TGTGCCAGCAGCGCCGAACAGGGGGCGCCTAATGAAAAACTGTTTTTT
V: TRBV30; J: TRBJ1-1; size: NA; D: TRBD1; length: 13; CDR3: CAWSWTGGTEAFF; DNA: TGTGCCTGGAGCTGGACAGGGGGCACTGAAGCTTTCTTT
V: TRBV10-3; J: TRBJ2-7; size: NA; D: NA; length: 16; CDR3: CAISVGSPQGSYEQYF; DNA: TGTGCCATCAGTGTGGGATCACCCCAAGGGTCCTACGAGCAGTACTTC
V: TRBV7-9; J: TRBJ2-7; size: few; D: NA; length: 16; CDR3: CASSQPRGKSSYEQYF; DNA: TGTGCCAGCAGCCAACCTCGGGGCAAGAGCTCCTACGAGCAGTACTTC
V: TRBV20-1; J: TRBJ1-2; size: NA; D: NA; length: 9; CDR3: CSANYGYTF; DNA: TGCAGTGCTAACTATGGCTACACCTTC
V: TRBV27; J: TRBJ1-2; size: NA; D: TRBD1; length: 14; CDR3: CASSLYRGNYGYTF; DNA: TGTGCCAGCAGTTTATACAGGGGAAACTATGGCTACACCTTC
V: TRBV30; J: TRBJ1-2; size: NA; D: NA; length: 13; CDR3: CAWSGQGFLGYTF; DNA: TGTGCCTGGAGTGGTCAGGGGTTCTTAGGCTACACCTTC
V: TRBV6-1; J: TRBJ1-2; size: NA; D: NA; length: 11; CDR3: CASSEVGGYTF; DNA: TGTGCCAGCAGTGAAGTCGGAGGCTACACCTTC
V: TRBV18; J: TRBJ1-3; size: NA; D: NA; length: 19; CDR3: CASSPPSVTGAVSGNTIYF; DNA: TGTGCCAGCTCACCACCAAGTGTGACAGGCGCCGTCTCTGGAAACACCATATATTTT
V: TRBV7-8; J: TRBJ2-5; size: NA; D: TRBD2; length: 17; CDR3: CASSLAALAGGRETQYF; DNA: TGTGCCAGCAGCTTAGCAGCCCTAGCGGGGGGGAGAGAGACCCAGTACTTC
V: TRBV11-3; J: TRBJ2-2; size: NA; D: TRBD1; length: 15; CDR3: CASSSGQGETGELFF; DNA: TGTGCCAGCAGCTCCGGACAGGGCGAGACCGGGGAGCTGTTTTTT
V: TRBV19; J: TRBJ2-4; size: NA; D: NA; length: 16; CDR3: CASSIVAVVAKNIQYF; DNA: TGTGCCAGTAGTATAGTTGCCGTTGTAGCCAAAAACATTCAGTACTTC
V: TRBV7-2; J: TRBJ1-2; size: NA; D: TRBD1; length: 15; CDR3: CASSVPGTGKDGYTF; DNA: TGTGCCAGCAGCGTTCCCGGGACAGGGAAGGATGGCTACACCTTC
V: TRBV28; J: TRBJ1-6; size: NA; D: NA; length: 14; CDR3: CASSLLTFNSPLHF; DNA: TGTGCCAGCAGTTTACTTACTTTTAATTCACCCCTCCACTTT
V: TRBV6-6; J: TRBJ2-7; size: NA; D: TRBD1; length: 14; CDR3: CASTGQGKFYEQYF; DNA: TGTGCCAGCACGGGACAGGGTAAATTCTACGAGCAGTACTTC
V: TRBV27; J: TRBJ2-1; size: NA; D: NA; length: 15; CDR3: CASSLALGPHNEQFF; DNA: TGTGCCAGCAGTTTAGCTCTTGGCCCCCACAATGAGCAGTTCTTC
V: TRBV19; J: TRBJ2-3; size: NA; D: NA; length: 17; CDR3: CASSGSRSAKSTDTQYF; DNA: TGTGCCAGTAGTGGGTCTCGTAGCGCCAAGAGCACAGATACGCAGTATTTT
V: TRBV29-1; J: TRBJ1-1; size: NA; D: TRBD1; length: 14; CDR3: CSVQRQGALPEAFF; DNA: TGCAGCGTCCAACGACAGGGGGCGCTCCCTGAAGCTTTCTTT
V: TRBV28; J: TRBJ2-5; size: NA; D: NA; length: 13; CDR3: CASVLVRGATQYF; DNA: TGTGCCAGCGTTTTAGTTCGGGGAGCAACCCAGTACTTC
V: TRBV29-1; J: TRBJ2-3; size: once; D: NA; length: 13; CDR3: CSVGGFLADTQYF; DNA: TGCAGCGTTGGGGGATTTCTCGCAGATACGCAGTATTTT
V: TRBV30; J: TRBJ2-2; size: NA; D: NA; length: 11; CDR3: CASASTGELFF; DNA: TGTGCCTCTGCTTCCACCGGGGAGCTGTTTTTT
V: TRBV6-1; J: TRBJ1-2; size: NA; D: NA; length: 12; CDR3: CASSEDSGVYTF; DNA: TGTGCCAGCAGTGAAGACTCGGGAGTCTACACCTTC
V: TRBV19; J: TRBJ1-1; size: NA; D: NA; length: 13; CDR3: CASRDTLNTEAFF; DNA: TGTGCCAGTCGGGACACTTTGAACACTGAAGCTTTCTTT
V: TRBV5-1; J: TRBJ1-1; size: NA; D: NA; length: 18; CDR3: CASSETPQRVRFNTEAFF; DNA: TGCGCCAGCAGCGAGACCCCACAGAGGGTGAGGTTCAACACTGAAGCTTTCTTT
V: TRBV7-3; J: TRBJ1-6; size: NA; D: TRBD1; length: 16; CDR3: CASSATGQGASSPLHF; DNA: TGTGCCAGCAGCGCAACGGGACAGGGGGCTAGTTCACCCCTCCACTTT
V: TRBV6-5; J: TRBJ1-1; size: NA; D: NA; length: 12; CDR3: CASSPGQGSAFF; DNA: TGTGCCAGCAGCCCCGGACAAGGGTCAGCTTTCTTT
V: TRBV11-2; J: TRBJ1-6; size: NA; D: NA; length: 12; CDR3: CAKGRWNSPLHF; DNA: TGTGCCAAGGGACGGTGGAATTCACCCCTCCACTTT
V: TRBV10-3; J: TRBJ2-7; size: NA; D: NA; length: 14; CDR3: CAIRGADGSYEQYF; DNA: TGTGCCATCAGGGGAGCGGACGGGTCCTACGAGCAGTACTTC
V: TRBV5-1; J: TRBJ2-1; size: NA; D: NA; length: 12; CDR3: CASSLDLNEQFF; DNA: TGCGCCAGCAGCTTGGATCTCAATGAGCAGTTCTTC
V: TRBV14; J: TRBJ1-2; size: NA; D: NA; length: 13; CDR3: CASSTRQEVGYTF; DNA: TGTGCCAGCAGCACCCGACAGGAAGTTGGCTACACCTTC
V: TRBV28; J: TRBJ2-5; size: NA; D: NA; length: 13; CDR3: CATYGAGEETQYF; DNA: TGTGCCACCTATGGGGCCGGGGAAGAGACCCAGTACTTC
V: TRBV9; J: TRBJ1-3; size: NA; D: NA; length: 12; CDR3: CASSRFGNTIYF; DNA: TGTGCCAGCAGCCGTTTCGGGAACACCATATATTTT
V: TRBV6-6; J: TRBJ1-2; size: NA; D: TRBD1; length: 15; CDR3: CASSDQGGQGYGYTF; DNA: TGTGCCAGCAGTGACCAGGGGGGTCAGGGCTATGGCTACACCTTC
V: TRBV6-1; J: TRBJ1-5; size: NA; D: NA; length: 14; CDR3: CASTQPNLNQPQHF; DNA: TGTGCCAGCACCCAGCCGAACCTGAATCAGCCCCAGCATTTT
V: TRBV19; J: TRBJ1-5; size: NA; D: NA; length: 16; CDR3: CASSMSTGQGAQPQHF; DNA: TGTGCCAGTAGTATGAGTACAGGGCAGGGTGCTCAGCCCCAGCATTTT
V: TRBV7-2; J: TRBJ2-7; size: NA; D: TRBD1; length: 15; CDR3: CASSRDRGVSYEQYF; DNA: TGTGCCAGCAGCCGGGACAGGGGAGTGTCCTACGAGCAGTACTTC
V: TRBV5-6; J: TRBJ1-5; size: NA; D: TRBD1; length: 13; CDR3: CASSSQGGQPQHF; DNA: TGTGCCAGCAGCTCGCAGGGGGGCCAGCCCCAGCATTTT
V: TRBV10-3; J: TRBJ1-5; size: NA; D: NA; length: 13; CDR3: CAISPGSDQPQHF; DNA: TGTGCCATCAGCCCCGGATCAGATCAGCCCCAGCATTTT
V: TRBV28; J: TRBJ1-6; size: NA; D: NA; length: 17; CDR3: CASSLGQPSSYNSPLHF; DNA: TGTGCCAGCAGTTTGGGGCAGCCTAGCTCCTATAATTCACCCCTCCACTTT
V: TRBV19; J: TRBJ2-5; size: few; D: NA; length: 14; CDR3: CASSPSTGRETQYF; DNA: TGTGCCAGTAGTCCCTCCACAGGGCGAGAGACCCAGTACTTC
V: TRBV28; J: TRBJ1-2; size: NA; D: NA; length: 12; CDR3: CASKRMGVGYTF; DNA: TGTGCCAGCAAACGGATGGGGGTGGGCTACACCTTC
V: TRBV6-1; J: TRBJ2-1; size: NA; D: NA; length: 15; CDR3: CASSETADLHNEQFF; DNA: TGTGCCAGCAGTGAGACCGCAGACTTGCACAATGAGCAGTTCTTC
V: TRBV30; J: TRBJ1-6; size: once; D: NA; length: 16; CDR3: CAWTTWGRTYNSPLHF; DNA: TGTGCCTGGACCACCTGGGGACGGACGTATAATTCACCCCTCCACTTT
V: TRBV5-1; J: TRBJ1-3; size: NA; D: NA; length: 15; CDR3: CASSSGGVSGNTIYF; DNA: TGCGCCAGCAGCTCCGGAGGTGTCTCTGGAAACACCATATATTTT
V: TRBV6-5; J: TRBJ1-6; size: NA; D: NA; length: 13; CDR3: CATTRQAGSPLHF; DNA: TGTGCCACAACCCGACAGGCAGGGTCACCCCTCCACTTT
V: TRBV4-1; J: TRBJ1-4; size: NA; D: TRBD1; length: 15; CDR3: CASSPGHRGNEKLFF; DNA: TGCGCCAGCAGTCCGGGGCACAGGGGGAATGAAAAACTGTTTTTT
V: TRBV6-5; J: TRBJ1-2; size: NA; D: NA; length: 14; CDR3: CASSYSLDRLGYTF; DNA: TGTGCCAGCAGTTACTCCTTAGACCGGCTGGGCTACACCTTC
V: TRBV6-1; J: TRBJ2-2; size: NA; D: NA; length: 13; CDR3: CASSGAGTGELFF; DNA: TGTGCCAGCAGTGGGGCGGGCACCGGGGAGCTGTTTTTT
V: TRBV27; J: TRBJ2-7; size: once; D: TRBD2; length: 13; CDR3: CASQLAGGYEQYF; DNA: TGTGCCAGCCAGCTAGCGGGGGGATACGAGCAGTACTTC
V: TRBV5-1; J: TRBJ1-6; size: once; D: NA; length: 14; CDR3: CASSLEFGNSPLHF; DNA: TGCGCCAGCAGCTTGGAATTCGGTAATTCACCCCTCCACTTT
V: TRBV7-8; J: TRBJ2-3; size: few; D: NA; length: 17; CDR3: CASRKKTSSTSTDTQYF; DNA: TGTGCCAGCAGGAAAAAGACGAGCTCGACTAGCACAGATACGCAGTATTTT
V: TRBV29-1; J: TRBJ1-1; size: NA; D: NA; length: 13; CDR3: CSVAPRLNTEAFF; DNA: TGCAGCGTAGCCCCGAGGCTTAACACTGAAGCTTTCTTT
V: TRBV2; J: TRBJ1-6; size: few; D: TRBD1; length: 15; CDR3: CASSERGLYNSPLHF; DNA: TGTGCCAGCAGTGAAAGGGGGCTCTATAATTCACCCCTCCACTTT
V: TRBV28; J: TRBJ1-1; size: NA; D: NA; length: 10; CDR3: CASKSTEAFF; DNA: TGTGCCAGCAAGAGCACTGAAGCTTTCTTT
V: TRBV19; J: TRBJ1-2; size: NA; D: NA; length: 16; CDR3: CASSTLTGLPNYGYTF; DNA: TGTGCCAGTAGTACCTTAACTGGACTCCCTAACTATGGCTACACCTTC